The TCR beta chain under discussion was sequenced for a study of cytomegalovirus exposure and HLA in healthy donors. PCR employed 60 Vbeta and 13 Jbeta primers. Produced via immunoSEQ multiplex PCR; TCRdb's table is partial and in-frame only. Found here are fewer than 250,000 clones, 76% of them singletons; the top ten hold under 0.8%. About this clone: What it binds is unknown.

Germline assignment: CDR1 SGHNT and CDR2 YYREEE (reference sequence). J gave up 3 bases and V 0 bases, and 5 bases lay outside the gene matches. The CDR3 runs to 16 residues. Study-wide points: There was a cluster of highly shared sequence variants that was likely a sequencing artifact. Cytomegalovirus association was assigned to about 180 TCR beta chains.

Source material: PBMCs. The rearrangement joins TRBV5-4 to TRBJ2-7; 11 positions agree with TRBD2. This TCR was recovered from a man between 18 and 29 years old in good health and CMV-seronegative. This CDR3 reads CASSLGGTSGSYEQYF. The CDR3 region has the DNA TGTGCCAGCAGCTTGGGGGGGACTAGCGGCAGCTACGAGCAGTACTTC. The full variable domain, with the rest looked up from reference TRBV5-4 and TRBJ2-7, is ETGVTQSPTHLIKTRGQQVTLRCSSQSGHNTVSWYQQALGQGPQFIFQYYREEENGRGNFPPRFSGLQFPNYSSELNVNALELDDSALYLCASSLGGTSGSYEQYFGPGTRLTVT.